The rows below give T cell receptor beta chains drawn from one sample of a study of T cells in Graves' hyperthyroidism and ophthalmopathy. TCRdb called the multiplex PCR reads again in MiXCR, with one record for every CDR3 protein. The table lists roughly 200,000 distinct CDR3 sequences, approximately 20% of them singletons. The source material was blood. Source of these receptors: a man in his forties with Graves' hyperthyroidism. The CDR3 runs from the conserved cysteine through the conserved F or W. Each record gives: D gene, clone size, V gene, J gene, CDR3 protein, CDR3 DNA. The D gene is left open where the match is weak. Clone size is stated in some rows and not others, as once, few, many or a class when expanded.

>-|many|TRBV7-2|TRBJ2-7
CASSPPGVGYEQYF
TGTGCCAGCAGCCCCCCCGGAGTGGGTTACGAGCAGTACTTC
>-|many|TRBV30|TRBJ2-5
CAWTPAAQETQYF
TGTGCCTGGACACCGGCGGCACAAGAGACCCAGTACTTC
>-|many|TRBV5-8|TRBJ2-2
CASSLDWGTGELFF
TGTGCCAGCAGCTTAGACTGGGGGACCGGGGAGCTGTTTTTT
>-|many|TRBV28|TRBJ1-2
CASSFWGYGYTF
TGTGCCAGCAGTTTTTGGGGATATGGCTACACCTTC
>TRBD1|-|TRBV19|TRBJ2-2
CASSIVTGVRELFF
TGTGCCAGTAGTATCGTAACAGGGGTCCGGGAGCTGTTTTTT
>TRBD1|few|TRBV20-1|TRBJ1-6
CSATGQGGSPLHF
TGCAGTGCTACGGGACAGGGCGGATCACCCCTCCACTTT
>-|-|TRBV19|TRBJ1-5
CASSMRGEQPQHF
TGTGCCAGTAGTATGCGGGGGGAGCAGCCCCAGCATTTT
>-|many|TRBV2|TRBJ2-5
CASSKQAGVETQYF
TGTGCCAGCAGTAAGCAGGCAGGGGTGGAGACCCAGTACTTC
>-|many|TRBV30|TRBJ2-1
CAWSVEVGSNEQFF
TGTGCCTGGAGTGTGGAAGTTGGATCCAATGAGCAGTTCTTC
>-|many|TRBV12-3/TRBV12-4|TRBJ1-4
CASSKTASNEKLFF
TGTGCCAGCAGTAAGACAGCATCTAATGAAAAACTGTTTTTT
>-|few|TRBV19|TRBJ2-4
CASSMDVYARNIQYF
TGTGCCAGTAGTATGGACGTTTACGCGAGAAACATTCAGTACTTC
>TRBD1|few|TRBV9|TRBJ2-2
CASSSDPGQPATGELFF
TGTGCCAGCAGCTCTGACCCGGGACAGCCGGCCACCGGGGAGCTGTTTTTT
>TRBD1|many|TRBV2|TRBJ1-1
CASRPRSTGGDTEAFF
TGTGCCAGCAGACCCCGGAGCACAGGGGGGGACACTGAAGCTTTCTTT
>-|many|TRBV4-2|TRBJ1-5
CASSQEEGRVNQPQHF
TGTGCCAGCAGCCAAGAGGAGGGTCGGGTCAATCAGCCCCAGCATTTT
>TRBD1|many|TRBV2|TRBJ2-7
CASDPKTGGVDEQYF
TGTGCCAGCGATCCCAAGACAGGGGGTGTCGACGAGCAGTACTTC
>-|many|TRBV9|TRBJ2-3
CASSPAGRFGTDTQYF
TGTGCCAGCAGCCCGGCGGGGAGGTTCGGCACAGATACGCAGTATTTT
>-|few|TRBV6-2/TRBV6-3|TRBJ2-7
CASSYSRQGFSEQYF
TGTGCCAGCAGTTACTCTCGTCAGGGGTTCTCCGAGCAGTACTTC
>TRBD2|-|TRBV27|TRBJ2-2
CASSLPSGGPGELFF
TGTGCCAGCAGTTTGCCTAGCGGGGGGCCCGGGGAGCTGTTTTTT
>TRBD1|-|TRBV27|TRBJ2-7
CASRPTGTGQYEQYF
TGTGCCAGCAGACCAACCGGGACAGGGCAGTACGAGCAGTACTTC
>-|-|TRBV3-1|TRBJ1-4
CASSQDNEKLFF
TGTGCCAGCAGCCAAGATAATGAAAAACTGTTTTTT
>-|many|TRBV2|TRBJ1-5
CASSDVGRHQPQHF
TGTGCCAGCAGTGATGTGGGCCGGCATCAGCCCCAGCATTTT
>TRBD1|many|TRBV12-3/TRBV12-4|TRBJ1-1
CASSGGTGPNTEAFF
TGTGCCAGCAGTGGGGGGACAGGGCCGAACACTGAAGCTTTCTTT
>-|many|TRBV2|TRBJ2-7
CASSPGDEQYF
TGTGCCAGCAGTCCGGGCGACGAGCAGTACTTC
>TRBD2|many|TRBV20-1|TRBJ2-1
CSAYRTSGGLGNEQFF
TGCAGTGCTTACAGGACTAGCGGGGGCCTAGGGAATGAGCAGTTCTTC
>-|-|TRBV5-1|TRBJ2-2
CASSPTGYTGELFF
TGCGCCAGCAGCCCTACAGGGTACACCGGGGAGCTGTTTTTT
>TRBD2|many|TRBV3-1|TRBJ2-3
CASSHLTSGGGADTQYF
TGTGCCAGCAGCCACCTGACTAGCGGGGGGGGGGCAGATACGCAGTATTTT
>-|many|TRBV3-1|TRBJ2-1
CASSPRSYNEQFF
TGTGCCAGCAGCCCAAGATCCTACAATGAGCAGTTCTTC
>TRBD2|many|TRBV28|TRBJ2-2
CASGAGGPFTGELFF
TGTGCCAGCGGGGCGGGGGGGCCATTTACCGGGGAGCTGTTTTTT
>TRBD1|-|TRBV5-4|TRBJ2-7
CASSPGTGRYEQYF
TGTGCCAGCAGCCCCGGGACAGGGAGATACGAGCAGTACTTC
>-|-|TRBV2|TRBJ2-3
CASKGALTSTDTQYF
TGTGCCAGCAAAGGAGCGCTGACTAGCACAGATACGCAGTATTTT
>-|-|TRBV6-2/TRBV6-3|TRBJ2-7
CASIGRVEGPPNEQYF
TGTGCCAGCATTGGACGCGTTGAGGGGCCCCCCAACGAGCAGTACTTC
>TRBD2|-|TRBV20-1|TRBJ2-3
CSARAASGGDTQYF
TGCAGTGCTAGAGCGGCTAGCGGAGGAGATACGCAGTATTTT
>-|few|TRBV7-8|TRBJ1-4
CASSPPGTATTNEKLFF
TGTGCCAGCAGCCCCCCCGGGACCGCAACAACTAATGAAAAACTGTTTTTT
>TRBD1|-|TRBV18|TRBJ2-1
CASYPGQGANNEQFF
TGTGCCAGCTACCCGGGACAGGGGGCTAACAATGAGCAGTTCTTC
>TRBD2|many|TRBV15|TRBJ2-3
CATSRARLAGGPETQYF
TGTGCCACCAGCAGAGCCCGACTAGCGGGGGGGCCTGAGACGCAGTATTTT
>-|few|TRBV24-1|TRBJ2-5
CATNGGEETQYF
TGTGCCACCAACGGGGGCGAGGAGACCCAGTACTTC
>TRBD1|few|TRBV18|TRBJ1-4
CASSPRGGAREKLFF
TGTGCCAGCTCACCAAGAGGGGGCGCGCGGGAAAAACTGTTTTTT
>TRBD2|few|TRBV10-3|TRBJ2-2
CAISGLAGGASNTGELFF
TGTGCCATCTCCGGACTAGCGGGGGGAGCCTCGAACACCGGGGAGCTGTTTTTT
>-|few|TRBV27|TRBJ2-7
CASSLARTASYEQYF
TGTGCCAGCAGTTTGGCAAGGACAGCGTCCTACGAGCAGTACTTC
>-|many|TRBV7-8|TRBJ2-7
CASVERHEQYF
TGTGCCAGCGTTGAGCGCCACGAGCAGTACTTC
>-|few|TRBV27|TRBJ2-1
CASSPGRDSGEQFF
TGTGCCAGCAGTCCGGGACGGGACAGCGGGGAGCAGTTCTTC
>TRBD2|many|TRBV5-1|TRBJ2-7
CASSQKTSGGLLYEQYF
TGCGCCAGCAGCCAAAAGACTAGCGGGGGTTTGCTATACGAGCAGTACTTC
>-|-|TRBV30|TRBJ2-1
CAWSVWSSYNEQFF
TGTGCCTGGAGTGTATGGAGCTCCTACAATGAGCAGTTCTTC
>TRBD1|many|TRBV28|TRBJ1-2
CASFVTGQNYGYTF
TGTGCCAGCTTTGTGACAGGGCAAAACTATGGCTACACCTTC
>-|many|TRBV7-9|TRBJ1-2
CASSLGSQNGLGYTF
TGTGCCAGCAGCTTAGGTTCCCAGAATGGTCTCGGCTACACCTTC
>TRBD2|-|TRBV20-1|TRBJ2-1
CSARPTSGSSYNEQFF
TGCAGTGCTAGGCCCACTAGCGGGAGCTCCTACAATGAGCAGTTCTTC
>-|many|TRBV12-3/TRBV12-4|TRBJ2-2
CASSFRRQPTGELFF
TGTGCCAGCAGTTTTAGGCGGCAACCCACGGGGGAGCTGTTTTTT
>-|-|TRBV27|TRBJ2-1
CASSTSYNEQFF
TGTGCCAGCAGTACCAGCTACAATGAGCAGTTCTTC
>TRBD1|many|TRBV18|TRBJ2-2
CASSPPGTGGTGELFF
TGTGCCAGCTCACCACCCGGGACAGGGGGCACCGGGGAGCTGTTTTTT
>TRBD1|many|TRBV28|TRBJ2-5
CASSSGQEVRTQYF
TGTGCCAGCAGTTCTGGACAGGAGGTCCGGACCCAGTACTTC
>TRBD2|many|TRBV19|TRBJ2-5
CASSIGGQETQYF
TGTGCCAGTAGTATCGGGGGGCAAGAGACCCAGTACTTC
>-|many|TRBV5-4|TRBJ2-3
CASSLRRFGTDTQYF
TGTGCCAGCAGCTTGAGGAGGTTTGGCACAGATACGCAGTATTTT
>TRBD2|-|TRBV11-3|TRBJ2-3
CASSLWGLAGVEADTQYF
TGTGCCAGCAGCTTATGGGGACTAGCGGGAGTTGAAGCAGATACGCAGTATTTT
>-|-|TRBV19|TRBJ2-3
CASSREITDTQYF
TGTGCCAGTAGTAGAGAAATCACAGATACGCAGTATTTT
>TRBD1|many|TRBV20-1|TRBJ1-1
CSALDRGITEAFF
TGCAGTGCCCTAGACAGGGGAATCACTGAAGCTTTCTTT
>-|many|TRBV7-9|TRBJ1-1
CASSRVGVSTEAFF
TGTGCCAGCAGCCGAGTCGGGGTTTCCACTGAAGCTTTCTTT
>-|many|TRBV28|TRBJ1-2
CASSLDQNYGYTF
TGTGCCAGCAGTTTAGACCAGAACTATGGCTACACCTTC
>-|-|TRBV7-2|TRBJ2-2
CASRFFGQGNTGELFF
TGTGCCAGCAGGTTTTTCGGGCAGGGGAACACCGGGGAGCTGTTTTTT
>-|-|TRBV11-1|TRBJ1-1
CASSFGQRMNTEAFF
TGTGCCAGCAGCTTTGGGCAGAGAATGAACACTGAAGCTTTCTTT